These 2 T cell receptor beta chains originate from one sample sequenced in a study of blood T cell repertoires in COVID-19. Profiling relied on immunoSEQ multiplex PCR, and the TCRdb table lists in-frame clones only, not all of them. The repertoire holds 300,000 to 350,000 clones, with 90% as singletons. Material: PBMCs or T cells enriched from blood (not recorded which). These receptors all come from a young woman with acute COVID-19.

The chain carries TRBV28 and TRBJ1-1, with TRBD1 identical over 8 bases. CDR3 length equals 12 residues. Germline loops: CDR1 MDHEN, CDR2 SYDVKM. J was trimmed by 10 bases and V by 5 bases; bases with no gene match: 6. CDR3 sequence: CASSKVQGGAFF. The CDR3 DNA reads TGTGCCAGCAGTAAAGTACAGGGGGGAGCTTTCTTT. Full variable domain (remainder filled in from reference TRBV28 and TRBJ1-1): DVKVTQSSRYLVKRTGEKVFLECVQDMDHENMFWYRQDPGLGLRLIYFSYDVKMKEKGDIPEGYSVSREKKERFSLILESASTNQTSMYLCASSKVQGGAFFGQGTRLTVV.

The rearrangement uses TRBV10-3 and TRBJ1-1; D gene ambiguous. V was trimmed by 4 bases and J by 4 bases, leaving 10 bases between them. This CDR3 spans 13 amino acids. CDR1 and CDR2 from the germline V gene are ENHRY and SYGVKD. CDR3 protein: CAISGPRFTEAFF. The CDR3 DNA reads TGTGCCATCAGTGGACCCAGGTTCACTGAAGCTTTCTTT.